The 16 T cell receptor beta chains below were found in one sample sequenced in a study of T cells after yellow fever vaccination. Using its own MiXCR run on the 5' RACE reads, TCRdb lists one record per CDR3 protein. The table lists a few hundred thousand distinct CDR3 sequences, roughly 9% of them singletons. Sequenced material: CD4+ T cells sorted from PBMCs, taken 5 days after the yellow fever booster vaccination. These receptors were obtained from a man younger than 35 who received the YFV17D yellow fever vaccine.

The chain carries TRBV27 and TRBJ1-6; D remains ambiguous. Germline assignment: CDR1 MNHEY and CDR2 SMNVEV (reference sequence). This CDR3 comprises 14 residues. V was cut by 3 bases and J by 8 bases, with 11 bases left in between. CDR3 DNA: TGTGCCAGCAGTTTGGAGGGTCCTCATTCACCCCTCCACTTT. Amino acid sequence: CASSLEGPHSPLHF.

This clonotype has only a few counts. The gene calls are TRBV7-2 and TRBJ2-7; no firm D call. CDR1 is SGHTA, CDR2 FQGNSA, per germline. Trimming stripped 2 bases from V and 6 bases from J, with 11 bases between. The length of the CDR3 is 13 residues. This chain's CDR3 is CASSLSSSVEQYV. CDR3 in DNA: TGTGCCAGCAGCTTAAGTAGCAGTGTCGAGCAGTACGTC.

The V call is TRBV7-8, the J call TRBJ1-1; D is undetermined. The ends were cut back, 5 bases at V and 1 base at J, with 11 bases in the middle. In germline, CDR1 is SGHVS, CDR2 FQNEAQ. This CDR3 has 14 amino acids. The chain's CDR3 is CASSQTWKNTEAFF. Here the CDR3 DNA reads TGTGCCAGCAGCCAAACGTGGAAGAACACTGAAGCTTTCTTT.

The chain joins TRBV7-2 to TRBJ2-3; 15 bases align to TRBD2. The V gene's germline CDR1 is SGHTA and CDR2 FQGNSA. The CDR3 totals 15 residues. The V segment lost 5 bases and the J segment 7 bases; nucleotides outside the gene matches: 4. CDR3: CASSPGTSGGYTQYF. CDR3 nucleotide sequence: TGTGCCAGCAGCCCAGGGACTAGCGGGGGGTATACGCAGTATTTT. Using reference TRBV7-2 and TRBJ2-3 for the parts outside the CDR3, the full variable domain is GAGVSQSPSNKVTEKGKDVELRCDPISGHTALYWYRQSLGQGLEFLIYFQGNSAPDKSGLPSDRFSAERTGGSVSTLTIQRTQQEDSAVYLCASSPGTSGGYTQYFGPGTRLTVL.

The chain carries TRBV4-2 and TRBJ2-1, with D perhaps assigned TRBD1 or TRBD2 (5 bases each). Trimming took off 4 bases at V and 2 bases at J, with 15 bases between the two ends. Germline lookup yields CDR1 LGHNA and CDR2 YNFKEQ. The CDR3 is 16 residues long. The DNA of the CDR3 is TGTGCCAGCAGCCCTGGGGACCCGAGGACCTACAATGAGCAGTTCTTC. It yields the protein CASSPGDPRTYNEQFF.

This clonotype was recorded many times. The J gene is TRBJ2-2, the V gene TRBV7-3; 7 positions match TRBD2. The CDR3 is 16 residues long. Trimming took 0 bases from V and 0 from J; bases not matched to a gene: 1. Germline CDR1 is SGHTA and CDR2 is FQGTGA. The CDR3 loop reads CASSLTGGTNTGELFF. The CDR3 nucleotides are TGTGCCAGCAGCTTAACCGGGGGGACGAACACCGGGGAGCTGTTTTTT.

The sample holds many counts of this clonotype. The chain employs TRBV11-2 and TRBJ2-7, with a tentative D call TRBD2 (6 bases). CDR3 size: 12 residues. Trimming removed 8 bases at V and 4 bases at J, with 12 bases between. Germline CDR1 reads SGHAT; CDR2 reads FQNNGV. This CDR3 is CASGRDLYEQYV. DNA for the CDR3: TGTGCCAGCGGGCGGGACCTTTACGAGCAGTACGTC.

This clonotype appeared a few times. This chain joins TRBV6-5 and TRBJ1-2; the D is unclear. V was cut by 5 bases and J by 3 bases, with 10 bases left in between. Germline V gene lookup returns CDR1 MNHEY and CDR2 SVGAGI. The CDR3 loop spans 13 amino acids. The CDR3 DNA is TGTGCCAGCAGTGAGCGGCAGTACTATGGCTACACCTTC. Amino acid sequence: CASSERQYYGYTF.

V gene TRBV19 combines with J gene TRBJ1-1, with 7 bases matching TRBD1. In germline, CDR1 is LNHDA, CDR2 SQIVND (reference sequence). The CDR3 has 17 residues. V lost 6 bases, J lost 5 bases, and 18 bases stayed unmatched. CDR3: CASRNWDSTPVNTEAFF. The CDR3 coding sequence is TGTGCCAGTAGGAACTGGGACAGTACACCGGTAAATACTGAAGCTTTCTTT.

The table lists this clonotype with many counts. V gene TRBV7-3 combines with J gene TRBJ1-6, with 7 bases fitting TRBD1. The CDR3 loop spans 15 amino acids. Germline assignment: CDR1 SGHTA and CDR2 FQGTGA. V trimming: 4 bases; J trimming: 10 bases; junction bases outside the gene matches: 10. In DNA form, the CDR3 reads TGTGCCAGCAGCTCCTCAACAGGGGAGCACTCACCCCTCCACTTT. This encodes CASSSSTGEHSPLHF.

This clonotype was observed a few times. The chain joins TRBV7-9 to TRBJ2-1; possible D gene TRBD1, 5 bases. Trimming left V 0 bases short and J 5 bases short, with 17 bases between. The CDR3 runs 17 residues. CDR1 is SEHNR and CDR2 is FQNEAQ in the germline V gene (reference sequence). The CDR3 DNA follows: TGTGCCAGCAGCTTAGCGCAAGGGCAGGGAAGAGACAATGAGCAGTTCTTC. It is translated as CASSLAQGQGRDNEQFF. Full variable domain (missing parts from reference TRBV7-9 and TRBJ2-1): DTGVSQNPRHKITKRGQNVTFRCDPISEHNRLYWYRQTLGQGPEFLTYFQNEAQLEKSRLLSDRFSAERPKGSFSTLEIQRTEQGDSAMYLCASSLAQGQGRDNEQFFGPGTRLTVL.

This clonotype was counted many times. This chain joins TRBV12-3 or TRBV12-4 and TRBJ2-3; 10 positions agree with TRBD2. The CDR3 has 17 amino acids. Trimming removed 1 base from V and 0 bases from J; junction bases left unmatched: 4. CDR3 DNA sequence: TGTGCCAGCAGTTTAGGACTAGCGGGCCTGAGCACAGATACGCAGTATTTT. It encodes CASSLGLAGLSTDTQYF.

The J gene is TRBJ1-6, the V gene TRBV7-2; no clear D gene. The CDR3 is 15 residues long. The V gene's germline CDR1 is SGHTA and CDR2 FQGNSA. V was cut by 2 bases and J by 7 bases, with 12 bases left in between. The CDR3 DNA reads TGTGCCAGCAGCTTAAGGTCGGTGGTGAATTCACCCCTCCACTTT. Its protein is CASSLRSVVNSPLHF.

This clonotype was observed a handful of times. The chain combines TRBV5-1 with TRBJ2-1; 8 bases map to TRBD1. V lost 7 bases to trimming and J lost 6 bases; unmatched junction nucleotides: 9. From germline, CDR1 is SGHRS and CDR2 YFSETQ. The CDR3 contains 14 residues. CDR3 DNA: TGCGCCAGCGGGGAGCAGGGGGCATCCAATGAGCAGTTCTTC. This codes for CASGEQGASNEQFF.

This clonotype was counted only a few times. The CDR3 sequence: CASSPGLAGGEQYV. CDR3 nucleotide sequence: TGCGCCAGCAGCCCCGGACTAGCGGGGGGTGAGCAGTACGTC. The rearrangement joins TRBV5-1 to TRBJ2-7; 14 bases map to TRBD2. The CDR3 runs 14 residues. The germline CDR1 and CDR2 sequences are SGHRS and YFSETQ. Trimming took 4 bases from V and 7 from J; bases not matched to a gene: 4.

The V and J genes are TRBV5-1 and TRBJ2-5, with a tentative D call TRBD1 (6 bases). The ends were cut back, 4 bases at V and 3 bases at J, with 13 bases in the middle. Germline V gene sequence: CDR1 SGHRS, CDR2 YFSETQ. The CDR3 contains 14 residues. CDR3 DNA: TGCGCCAGCAGCCCAGGACAGCTGAAAGAGACCCAGTACTTC. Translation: CASSPGQLKETQYF.